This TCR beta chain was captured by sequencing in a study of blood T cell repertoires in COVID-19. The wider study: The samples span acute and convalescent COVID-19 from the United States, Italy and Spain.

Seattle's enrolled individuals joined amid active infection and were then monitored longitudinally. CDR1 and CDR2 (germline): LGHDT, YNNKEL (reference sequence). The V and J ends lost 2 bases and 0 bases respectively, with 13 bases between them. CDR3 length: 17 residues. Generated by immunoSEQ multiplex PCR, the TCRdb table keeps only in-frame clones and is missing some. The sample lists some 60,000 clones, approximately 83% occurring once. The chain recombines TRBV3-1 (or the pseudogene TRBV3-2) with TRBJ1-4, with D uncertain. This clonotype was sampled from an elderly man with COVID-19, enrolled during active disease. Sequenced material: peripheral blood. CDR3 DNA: TGTGCCAGCAGCCAAATAAGAGGAGTTGCAACTAATGAAAAACTGTTTTTT. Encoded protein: CASSQIRGVATNEKLFF.